Given below is one T cell receptor beta chain in context. Its target is not known. Germline CDR1 reads DFQATT; CDR2 reads SNEGSKA (reference sequence). The CDR3 is 16 amino acids. J gave up 1 base and V 0 bases, and 4 bases lay outside the gene matches. The sample comes from a study of post-analysis software for immune sequencing data. Study-level points and caveats: Multiple sclerosis patients had significantly lower normalized Chao1 diversity than controls. Compared with controls, patients had more of five TRBV segments, including TRBV5-6, TRBV5-1 and TRBV20-1.

Sequencing libraries made from TCR beta cDNA carried unique molecular identifiers. TCRdb itself ran the PCR reads through MiXCR, one entry per CDR3 protein. The sample holds some 370,000 distinct CDR3 sequences, approximately 38% seen once. This chain connects TRBV20-1 to TRBJ2-3, with 10 bases that match TRBD2. The source material was blood. The sequence was collected from a girl aged 10 to 17 with multiple sclerosis. The CDR3 protein is CSARDSSGRRTDTQYF. Here the CDR3 DNA reads TGCAGTGCTAGAGACTCTAGCGGGAGACGCACAGATACGCAGTATTTT.